This T cell receptor beta chain is from a study of tumor-infiltrating lymphocytes in localized non-small cell lung cancer. Trimming cost V 10 bases and J 9 bases; bases outside gene matches: 14. The CDR3 has 14 residues. The germline CDR1 and CDR2 sequences are MNHNY and SVGAGI (reference sequence). Assay: immunoSEQ multiplex PCR; the TCRdb copy retains only in-frame clones and omits some. The sample shows about 8,900 clones, approximately 74% of them seen only once. This TCR was sampled from a human donor with non-small cell lung cancer. This chain links TRBV6-6 with TRBJ1-5, with 8 positions matching TRBD1. Sample: uninvolved lung tissue not adjacent to the tumor. The CDR3 is CATLGQVGQGPQHF. DNA for the CDR3: TGTGCCACCCTGGGACAGGTGGGCCAAGGGCCCCAGCATTTT.